What follows is one TCR beta chain and its context. This sample was included in a study of blood T cell repertoires in COVID-19. About the study: Researchers got acute and convalescent COVID-19 samples from the United States, Italy and Spain. T cells, B-cell-depleted T cells, or PBMCs provided the cDNA or gDNA that served as material.

Trimming removed 5 bases at V and 7 bases at J, with 12 bases between. This CDR3 spans 12 amino acids. Germline V gene sequence: CDR1 SGDLS, CDR2 YYNGEE. Original handling: Counts of nucleated cells, estimated from reference gene primer amplification, were obtained. This table comes from immunoSEQ multiplex PCR, and its TCRdb copy is limited to in-frame clones, with some not included. The V and J calls and clone size were taken over from that table, and D and trimming were inferred from the DNA. Found here are more than 95,000 clones, about 89% of them singletons; the top ten hold around 16%. Material: peripheral blood. The TCR comes from a man aged 45-60 years with acute or convalescent COVID-19. This sequence joins TRBV9 and TRBJ1-1, with a weak D call TRBD1 (5 bases). The DNA for the CDR3 is TGTGCCAGCAGGGGAAGGACACTTGAAGCTTTCTTT. Translating gives CASRGRTLEAFF.